This T cell receptor (beta chain) was obtained from a study of blood T cell repertoires in COVID-19. On the study more broadly: COVID-19 samples from acute and convalescent phases originated in the United States, Italy and Spain. T cells, B-cell-depleted T cells, or PBMCs provided the cDNA or gDNA that served as material.

J lost 8 bases, V lost 9 bases, and 14 bases had no gene match. The V gene's germline CDR1 is WNHNN and CDR2 SYGVQD (reference sequence). The CDR3 spans 15 residues. In the source study's methods: By means of reference gene primer amplification, nucleated cell counts were estimated. The protocol was immunoSEQ multiplex PCR, while the TCRdb copy is restricted to in-frame clones and leaves out a portion. Clonal size and the V and J genes are those of that table, whereas D and trimming came from the DNA. The table includes under 250,000 clones, approximately 87% detected once. V gene TRBV10-1 combines with J gene TRBJ2-1; 9 bases agree with TRBD2. The receptor's source is a man aged 60 to 69 with acute or convalescent COVID-19. Input material: peripheral blood. CDR3: CASPRWGREGDEQFF. DNA for the CDR3: TGCGCCAGTCCCCGGTGGGGGCGGGAGGGCGATGAGCAGTTCTTC.